This T cell receptor (beta chain) originates from a study of T cell changes during pregnancy in multiple sclerosis. The data were produced by immunoSEQ multiplex PCR, yet TCRdb's version contains in-frame clones alone and is incomplete. The sample includes approximately 94,000 clones, roughly 90% of them seen just once. CDR3 size: 14 residues. CDR1 is SQVTM and CDR2 is ANQGSEA in the germline V gene. The trim removed 6 bases at V and 4 bases at J, leaving 10 bases unmatched. Sequenced material: peripheral blood, taken after pregnancy. J is TRBJ2-7 and V is TRBV29-1, with 9 bases matching TRBD2. This TCR came from a female donor with multiple sclerosis, enrolled in a pregnancy study. DNA for the CDR3: TGCAGCGTCTCGATTAGCGGGGGAGCTTACGAGCAGTACTTC. It translates to CSVSISGGAYEQYF.